These T cell receptor beta chains were read from a single sample in a study of blood T cell repertoires in COVID-19. This table comes from immunoSEQ multiplex PCR, and its TCRdb copy is limited to in-frame clones, with some not included. The sample contains 250,000 to 300,000 clones, around 86% of which appear only once. The sample comprised peripheral blood. These receptors originate from a woman aged 25 to 39 with active or convalescent COVID-19. Both conserved end residues are part of each CDR3. The D gene is left open where the match is weak. Expanded clones are given a class, and other clones once, few, many or no size at all.

>TRBJ1-5|TRBV5-6|NA|NA
CASSLQGYNQPQHF
TGTGCCAGCAGCTTACAGGGCTACAATCAGCCCCAGCATTTT
>TRBJ2-3|TRBV10-2|TRBD2|NA
CASTMGRGVSTDTQYF
TGCGCCAGCACCATGGGGCGGGGGGTGAGCACAGATACGCAGTATTTT
>TRBJ2-2|TRBV2|NA|NA
CATGGPGELFF
TGTGCCACCGGAGGGCCCGGGGAGCTGTTTTTT
>TRBJ2-3|TRBV11-3|TRBD2|NA
CASSISGSTDTQYF
TGTGCCAGCAGCATTAGCGGGAGCACAGATACGCAGTATTTT
>TRBJ1-3|TRBV4-3|TRBD1|NA
CASSQDNRGRTGAGGNTIYF
TGCGCCAGCAGCCAAGATAACCGAGGGAGGACAGGGGCGGGCGGAAACACCATATATTTT
>TRBJ1-2|TRBV4-3|NA|NA
CASSHRDSYGYTF
TGCGCCAGCAGCCACCGGGATTCATATGGCTACACCTTC
>TRBJ2-3|TRBV5-1|TRBD1|NA
CASTRQGTPFTDTQYF
TGCGCCAGCACGCGACAGGGAACGCCTTTCACAGATACGCAGTATTTT
>TRBJ1-5|TRBV18|NA|NA
CASSPYTGQPQHF
TGTGCCAGCTCACCATACACGGGGCAGCCCCAGCATTTT
>TRBJ2-3|TRBV19|NA|NA
CGRREEYTQYF
TGTGGTAGGAGGGAGGAATATACGCAGTATTTT
>TRBJ1-6|TRBV27|TRBD1|NA
CASSRRQGQIDNSPLHF
TGTGCCAGCAGTCGCCGACAGGGGCAAATAGACAATTCACCCCTCCACTTT
>TRBJ1-2|TRBV19|NA|NA
CASSMSSGVYGYTF
TGTGCCAGTAGTATGTCCTCAGGGGTCTATGGCTACACCTTC
>TRBJ1-4|TRBV6-1|NA|NA
CASSDPTFGPNEKLFF
TGTGCCAGCAGTGACCCGACTTTCGGCCCTAATGAAAAACTGTTTTTT
>TRBJ1-2|TRBV28|TRBD1|once
CASSLGDRGYGYTF
TGTGCCAGCAGTTTAGGAGACAGGGGGTATGGCTACACCTTC
>TRBJ1-2|TRBV10-1|TRBD1|NA
CASSEEPGQPFYGYTF
TGCGCCAGCAGTGAGGAGCCGGGACAGCCCTTCTATGGCTACACCTTC
>TRBJ2-1|TRBV11-1|TRBD1|NA
CASSFRDSRYNEQFF
TGTGCCAGCAGCTTTAGGGACAGTCGATACAATGAGCAGTTCTTC
>TRBJ2-5|TRBV5-5|TRBD2|few
CASSLGLAGGTPYF
TGTGCCAGCAGCTTGGGACTAGCGGGGGGCACACCATACTTC
>TRBJ1-2|TRBV5-1|TRBD1|NA
CASSARDRDGYTF
TGCGCCAGCAGCGCCCGGGACAGGGATGGCTACACCTTC
>TRBJ2-7|TRBV18|NA|NA
CASSPGGQPYEQYF
TGTGCCAGCTCACCTGGGGGACAACCCTACGAGCAGTACTTC
>TRBJ1-6|TRBV6-5|NA|NA
CASRGRGDNSPLHF
TGTGCCAGCAGGGGCCGGGGTGATAATTCACCCCTCCACTTT
>TRBJ2-3|TRBV18|NA|few
CASSPSSDTQYF
TGTGCCAGCTCACCATCATCAGATACGCAGTATTTT
>TRBJ1-4|TRBV6-5|NA|many
CASRIQGTTNEKLFF
TGTGCCAGCAGAATACAGGGAACAACTAATGAAAAACTGTTTTTT
>TRBJ1-5|TRBV21-1|NA|NA
CANFSARKGNQPQHF
TGTGCCAACTTCTCCGCCAGGAAGGGCAATCAGCCCCAGCATTTT
>TRBJ1-2|TRBV11-1|NA|NA
CASSSTLGGSEGYTF
TGTGCCAGCAGCTCCACCTTGGGAGGCTCGGAGGGCTACACCTTC
>TRBJ2-3|TRBV6-2/TRBV6-3|TRBD2|once
CASSASGGADTQYF
TGTGCCAGCAGTGCCAGCGGGGGGGCAGATACGCAGTATTTT
>TRBJ2-5|TRBV20-1|NA|few
CSARRQETQYF
TGCAGTGCTAGGAGGCAAGAGACCCAGTACTTC
>TRBJ2-5|TRBV19|NA|NA
CASSFSGVGETQYF
TGTGCCAGTAGCTTCTCCGGGGTGGGGGAGACCCAGTACTTC
>TRBJ2-5|TRBV30|TRBD2|NA
CAWSVQAGVSKTQYF
TGTGCCTGGAGTGTACAGGCGGGGGTTTCTAAGACCCAGTACTTC
>TRBJ2-3|TRBV3-1/TRBV3-2|TRBD2|NA
CASSLAGAPDTQYF
TGTGCCAGCAGCTTAGCGGGGGCACCAGATACGCAGTATTTT
>TRBJ2-3|TRBV4-1|TRBD2|NA
CASSHTAGGPDTQYF
TGCGCCAGCAGCCATACAGCGGGGGGGCCAGATACGCAGTATTTT
>TRBJ2-3|TRBV5-8|TRBD2|NA
CASSLAGGALYTQYF
TGTGCCAGCAGCTTAGCGGGGGGTGCCTTGTATACGCAGTATTTT
>TRBJ2-7|TRBV5-1|NA|NA
CASTETVTSYEQYF
TGCGCCAGCACTGAGACAGTCACCTCCTACGAGCAGTACTTC
>TRBJ2-5|TRBV27|TRBD1|NA
CASSGQGWETQYF
TGTGCCAGCAGCGGACAGGGATGGGAGACCCAGTACTTC
>TRBJ1-3|TRBV30|NA|NA
CAWSARAGTGNTIYF
TGTGCCTGGAGTGCCCGAGCAGGGACTGGAAACACCATATATTTT